This TCR beta chain was retrieved from a study of T cells after yellow fever vaccination. This CDR3 has 20 residues. V lost 0 bases and J lost 0; bases outside the gene matches: 9. Germline V gene sequence: CDR1 KGHDR, CDR2 SFDVKD. A universal primer site and UMIs were added as TCR cDNA was made by 5'RACE template switching. TCRdb redid the calling of the 5' RACE reads with MiXCR, one entry per CDR3 protein. The profile shows 120,000 or so distinct CDR3 sequences, roughly 10% of them singletons. The input for sequencing was CD8+ T cells sorted from PBMCs, taken on the day of the yellow fever booster vaccination. This clonotype originated in a man in his late teens or twenties who received the YFV17D yellow fever vaccine. This chain uses TRBV24-1 with TRBJ2-2; 10 bases are shared with TRBD1. CDR3 residues: CATSDLFPGTGDSNTGELFF. CDR3 nucleotides: TGTGCCACCAGTGATTTGTTCCCCGGGACAGGGGACTCGAACACCGGGGAGCTGTTTTTT.